This T cell receptor (beta chain) was sequenced in a study of blood T cells in healthy people across ages. Study-wide background: Capture via template switching afforded approximately one barcoded beta molecule per two T cells.

A note on this clonotype: What it recognizes is unknown.

Study results and limitations: The study lacked donor CMV status, which possibly confounded expanded clonotype changes. Estimates based on one million T cells were treated as lower bounds. Both higher diversity and more naive CD4+ cells marked long-lived donors when set against aged donors.

With a J-beta primer mix and a sample-barcoded 5' primer, a second PCR ran 7 to 11 cycles. Via MiXCR, TCRdb re-called the 5' RACE reads, giving one row per CDR3 protein. The table has some 710,000 distinct CDR3 sequences, about a fifth seen once; the top ten hold around 21%. This CDR3 is built from 14 residues. Deletions cut 4 bases from V and 4 bases from J, with 13 bases between. Germline V lookup: CDR1 SGHAT, CDR2 FQNNGV. This rearrangement joins TRBV11-2 to TRBJ1-1, with D possibly matching TRBD1 (5 bases). This receptor was identified in an older man in good health. Sequencing was carried out using blood. In DNA form, the CDR3 reads TGTGCCAGCAGCTCAAACGCAGGGTCCACTGAAGCTTTCTTT. It specifies CASSSNAGSTEAFF.